One TCR beta chain is described in this entry. V trimming: 3 bases; J trimming: 4 bases; junction bases outside the gene matches: 6. Germline assignment: CDR1 MRHNA and CDR2 SNTAGT. The CDR3 runs 16 residues. This entry comes from a study of blood T cell repertoires in COVID-19. On the study more broadly: Specimens from acute and convalescent COVID-19 originated in the United States, Italy and Spain. Sample material is recorded as cDNA or gDNA derived from T cells, B-cell-depleted T cells, or PBMCs.

Original methodology: Amplifying reference gene primers gave estimates of nucleated cell counts. TCRdb's copy holds only in-frame clones and misses some; the assay was immunoSEQ multiplex PCR. The DNA was the basis for D and trimming; V, J and clone size are from that table. This sample has roughly 110,000 clones, with roughly 81% found just once. The origin of this receptor is a man in his forties with acute or convalescent COVID-19. Sequencing was carried out using peripheral blood. The rearrangement links TRBV6-4 to TRBJ2-3, with TRBD2 matching 11 bases. The CDR3 loop reads CASSEVAGGPPDTQYF. In nucleotides, the CDR3 is TGTGCCAGCAGTGAGGTAGCGGGAGGGCCTCCAGATACGCAGTATTTT.